This note documents a single T cell receptor (beta chain) sequence. No antigen is known for it. Trimming removed 5 bases from V and 2 bases from J, with 11 bases in between. Germline CDR1 reads SGHVS; CDR2 reads FNYEAQ. The CDR3 sequence is 14 residues long. The sample comes from a study of OX40 agonist ivuxolimab in advanced cancers. Study background: There were three patients with partial responses, one having hepatocellular carcinoma and two cutaneous melanoma.

Points from the study as a whole: More expanded clones were found, on average, in CD8+ than in CD4+ T cells. There was clonal expansion of CD4+ and CD8+ blood T cells by week 6 at 0.1 to 3.0 mg/kg.

Profiled with immunoSEQ multiplex PCR; TCRdb holds only in-frame clones, not every one. The profile covers roughly 49,000 clones, with over 60% appearing a single time and over 7% taken by the ten largest. The chain employs TRBV7-6 and TRBJ2-3, with a possible D match to TRBD1 (5 bases). The sample was CD4+ or CD8+ T cells sorted from blood, taken in a trial of the OX40 agonist ivuxolimab. The TCR comes from an adult with an advanced solid tumor such as melanoma, head and neck, liver or kidney cancer. CDR3 in amino acids: CASSVDRPTDTQYF. The CDR3 bases are TGTGCCAGCAGCGTCGACAGACCCACAGATACGCAGTATTTT.